These 11 T cell receptor beta chains were all obtained from the same sample, sequenced in a study of cytotoxic CD8 clonotypes in ibrutinib-treated CLL. Method: immunoSEQ multiplex PCR; TCRdb's copy keeps in-frame clones and lacks some. The sample holds about 25,000 clones, 60% to 80% seen once. Specimen: PBMCs, collected at disease progression, from a patient treated with ibrutinib. The origin of the receptors is a human donor with chronic lymphocytic leukemia.

V usage is TRBV11-2 and J usage is TRBJ2-7; 8 positions match TRBD1. From germline, CDR1 is SGHAT and CDR2 FQNNGV. J gave up 6 bases and V 5 bases, and 6 bases lay outside the gene matches. This CDR3 is 13 amino acids long. The CDR3 bases are TGTGCCAGCAGCCGTGGACAGGGCGCCGAGCAGTACTTC. Its protein product is CASSRGQGAEQYF.

This clone was detected only once. This chain connects TRBV7-9 to TRBJ1-1; maybe TRBD1 (6 bases). V gave up 6 bases and J gave up 4 bases, with 18 bases separating them. Germline assignment: CDR1 SEHNR and CDR2 FQNEAQ (reference sequence). The CDR3 has 15 residues. In DNA form, the CDR3 reads TGTGCCAGCAGTCTCCCGGGGGGGCTGGGCACTGAAGCTTTCTTT. Protein sequence: CASSLPGGLGTEAFF. The whole variable domain, remainder taken from reference TRBV7-9 and TRBJ1-1, is DTGVSQNPRHKITKRGQNVTFRCDPISEHNRLYWYRQTLGQGPEFLTYFQNEAQLEKSRLLSDRFSAERPKGSFSTLEIQRTEQGDSAMYLCASSLPGGLGTEAFFGQGTRLTVV.

This clone was seen only a few times. The V gene is TRBV5-1, the J gene TRBJ2-4; D unresolved. Trimming stripped 4 bases from V and 0 bases from J, with 11 bases between. The CDR3 consists of 15 residues. Germline V gives CDR1 SGHRS, CDR2 YFSETQ. DNA of the CDR3: TGCGCCAGCAGCCAATCGACTGCAGCCAAAAACATTCAGTACTTC. This sequence encodes CASSQSTAAKNIQYF.

The chain has TRBV18 and TRBJ1-2; D perhaps matches TRBD1 (5 bases). Germline lookup yields CDR1 KGHSH and CDR2 LQKENI. The CDR3 loop spans 13 amino acids. Trimming took 6 bases from V and 2 from J, leaving 10 bases between them. Here the CDR3 reads CASSPDTNYGYTF. As DNA, the CDR3 is TGTGCCAGCTCCCCGGACACGAACTATGGCTACACCTTC.

V is TRBV21-1 and J is TRBJ2-3; the table gives TRBD2 as D, unverified against the DNA. TRBV21-1 is a recognized pseudogene. The CDR3 runs to 15 residues. The CDR3 spells CASSKGGQGGHTQYF. In DNA, the CDR3 is TGTGCCAGCAGCAAAGGCGGGCAGGGAGGTCATACGCAGTATTTT.

This chain uses TRBV4-2 with TRBJ2-7, with 7 positions matching TRBD2. J lost 0 bases, V lost 0 bases, and 8 bases had no gene match. The germline V gene has CDR1 LGHNA and CDR2 YNFKEQ. The CDR3 sequence is 17 residues long. CDR3 sequence reads: CASSQEYREAGSYEQYF. The CDR3 DNA reads TGTGCCAGCAGCCAAGAATATCGGGAGGCAGGCTCCTACGAGCAGTACTTC.

The chain links TRBV18 to TRBJ2-5, with D hard to call. CDR3 length equals 13 residues. The germline V and J ends were trimmed by 6 bases and 5 bases, with 13 bases remaining between them. Germline values: CDR1 KGHSH, CDR2 LQKENI. The CDR3 is CASSPAPRETQYF. The CDR3 coding sequence is TGTGCCAGCTCCCCCGCTCCGAGGGAGACCCAGTACTTC.

This clone appeared a few times. The chain is built from TRBV4-3 and TRBJ2-1, with D possibly matching TRBD1 (6 bases). This CDR3 comprises 13 residues. V lost 1 base and J lost 10, with 11 bases in between. The germline V gene encodes CDR1 LGHNA and CDR2 YSLEER. Here the CDR3 DNA reads TGCGCCAGCAGCCAAGGGACCGGACAGGAGCAGTTCTTC. Protein product: CASSQGTGQEQFF.

The chain is built from TRBV5-1 and TRBJ1-1, with D unclear. The CDR3 is 13 residues long. Germline V CDR1 and CDR2: SGHRS, YFSETQ. Trimming removed 3 bases at V and 8 bases at J, with 14 bases between. CDR3 nucleotides: TGCGCCAGCAGCTGGTTGGGCGAAGAGGAAGCTTTCTTT. Protein product: CASSWLGEEEAFF. The full variable domain, its missing parts supplied by reference TRBV5-1 and TRBJ1-1, is KAGVTQTPRYLIKTRGQQVTLSCSPISGHRSVSWYQQTPGQGLQFLFEYFSETQRNKGNFPGRFSGRQFSNSRSEMNVSTLELGDSALYLCASSWLGEEEAFFGQGTRLTVV.

The rearrangement uses TRBV27 and TRBJ1-1; the D gene is possibly TRBD1 (5 bases). The CDR3 spans 15 residues. In germline, CDR1 is MNHEY, CDR2 SMNVEV (reference sequence). Trimming pared 2 bases from V and 7 bases from J, leaving 17 bases between. CDR3 sequence: CASSLMARVDIEAFF. The CDR3 region has the DNA TGTGCCAGCAGTTTAATGGCCAGGGTAGATATTGAAGCTTTCTTT.

The V gene is TRBV7-9, the J gene TRBJ2-1, with a possible D match to TRBD2 (5 bases). Between the trimmed V and J ends, which lost 1 base and 2 bases, there was a span of 9 bases. The CDR3 loop spans 15 amino acids. CDR1 and CDR2 (germline): SEHNR, FQNEAQ (reference sequence). Here the CDR3 DNA reads TGTGCCAGCAGCTTAGTTGAGGGCACCTACAATGAGCAGTTCTTC. This translates into CASSLVEGTYNEQFF.